The next 27 T cell receptor beta chains were all read from a single sample in a study of cytomegalovirus exposure and HLA in healthy donors. This table comes from immunoSEQ multiplex PCR, and its TCRdb copy is limited to in-frame clones, with some not included. The sample comprises about 98,000 clones, roughly 89% of which are singletons, and roughly 3.8% rests with the top ten. The sample taken for sequencing was PBMCs. Receptor source: a woman aged 25 to 39 in good health and CMV-seronegative.

The chain links TRBV6-4 to TRBJ1-2, with 8 bases identical to TRBD1. Losses at the gene ends were 5 bases for V and 2 bases for J; bases not matched to a gene: 7. The germline V gene has CDR1 MRHNA and CDR2 SNTAGT. The CDR3 is 15 residues long. The DNA for the CDR3 is TGTGCCAGCAGTAGTACAGGGGGTTCCAACTATGGCTACACCTTC. Translating gives CASSSTGGSNYGYTF.

This chain links TRBV7-9 with TRBJ1-6; 9 bases match TRBD1. From germline, CDR1 is SEHNR and CDR2 FQNEAQ (reference sequence). Trimming removed 4 bases from V and 9 bases from J; junction bases left unmatched: 10. This CDR3 contains 16 residues. The CDR3 loop is CASSYDTGTGTSPLHF. CDR3 nucleotides: TGTGCCAGCAGCTACGATACCGGGACAGGGACTTCACCCCTCCACTTT.

The V gene is TRBV6-5, the J gene TRBJ2-7; D may be TRBD1 (5 bases). CDR1 is MNHEY, CDR2 SVGAGI, per germline. V lost 6 bases and J 5 bases, leaving 11 bases between the germline ends. The CDR3 extends over 12 amino acids. This CDR3 is CASSLGRNEQYF. CDR3 nucleotide sequence: TGTGCCAGCAGCCTGGGGCGGAACGAGCAGTACTTC.

This clone was seen a few times. V is TRBV7-9 and J is TRBJ2-1; D call uncertain. V was shortened by 4 bases and J by 7 bases, with 11 bases between the two germline ends. This CDR3 spans 13 amino acids. Germline V CDR1 and CDR2: SEHNR, FQNEAQ (reference sequence). CDR3 sequence: CASSSPGRNEQFF. CDR3 coding DNA: TGTGCCAGCAGCTCCCCTGGGCGAAATGAGCAGTTCTTC.

About this clone: One end of the junction varies from germline; a read error may be responsible. The chain is built from TRBV6-1 and TRBJ2-7; 7 bases are a match to TRBD1. Germline V gene data show CDR1 as MNHNS and CDR2 as SASEGT. The CDR3 contains 13 residues. The CDR3 nucleotides read TGTGCCAGCAGTTCTCCGGAAAAGGGGGCAGGCCACTTC. Its protein product is CASSSPEKGAGHF.

This sequence joins TRBV12-5 and TRBJ2-3; 7 nucleotides agree with TRBD1. J lost 0 bases, V lost 5 bases, and 5 bases had no gene match. This CDR3 region has 15 residues. From germline, CDR1 is LGHNT and CDR2 FRNRAP. The CDR3 loop reads CASGAQGFSTDTQYF. The CDR3 DNA sequence: TGTGCTAGTGGTGCACAGGGGTTTAGCACAGATACGCAGTATTTT.

The chain recombines TRBV5-1 with TRBJ2-7; 8 bases align to TRBD2. Per the germline V gene, CDR1 is SGHRS and CDR2 is YFSETQ. The junction had 4 bases not matched to a gene; V was cut back by 2 bases and J by 3 bases. The CDR3 is 14 amino acids. In nucleotides, the CDR3 is TGCGCCAGCAGCTTATCAACTAGCGGCTACGAGCAGTACTTC. Its translation is CASSLSTSGYEQYF.

The chain employs TRBV28 and TRBJ1-5; 7 nucleotides match TRBD1. V dropped 6 bases and J dropped 7; count of bases not matched to a gene: 6. CDR3 length equals 13 residues. Germline V lookup: CDR1 MDHEN, CDR2 SYDVKM. DNA of the CDR3: TGTGCCAGCAGAGAGACAGGGAGGCAGCCCCAGCATTTT. It encodes CASRETGRQPQHF.

The chain combines TRBV14 with TRBJ2-7; no clear D. The CDR3 consists of 11 residues. Germline lookup yields CDR1 SGHDN and CDR2 FVKESK. With 1 base removed from V and 6 bases from J, the gap between germline ends came to 4 bases. This chain's CDR3 is CASSQVGEQYF. CDR3 DNA sequence: TGTGCCAGCAGCCAAGTCGGCGAGCAGTACTTC.

This chain links TRBV4-2 with TRBJ1-2, with 7 bases lining up with TRBD1. The germline V gene encodes CDR1 LGHNA and CDR2 YNFKEQ. This CDR3 has 14 amino acids. Germline trimming cut 3 bases from V and 4 bases from J; bases unmatched to any gene: 5. CDR3 sequence (DNA): TGTGCCAGCAGCCAGGGGACAGATGGCTATGGCTACACCTTC. As protein: CASSQGTDGYGYTF.

This chain joins TRBV5-1 and TRBJ1-1; D not resolved. Germline lookup yields CDR1 SGHRS and CDR2 YFSETQ. With 0 bases removed from V and 6 bases from J, the gap between germline ends came to 9 bases. The CDR3 runs 13 residues. CDR3: CASSLAEGPEAFF. The CDR3 nucleotides are TGCGCCAGCAGCTTGGCGGAGGGTCCTGAAGCTTTCTTT.

The rearrangement uses TRBV7-3 and TRBJ2-3; 11 bases match TRBD2. The germline CDR1 and CDR2 sequences are SGHTA and FQGTGA. V lost 4 bases to trimming and J lost 1 base; unmatched junction nucleotides: 7. This CDR3 spans 17 amino acids. CDR3 region: CASSSRLAGLGTDTQYF. Written as DNA, the CDR3 is TGTGCCAGCAGCTCGAGACTAGCGGGACTTGGCACAGATACGCAGTATTTT.

This chain connects TRBV5-1 to TRBJ2-7, with 9 positions matching TRBD1. The CDR3 runs to 13 residues. V lost 3 bases, J lost 12 bases, and 10 bases stayed unmatched. Germline loops: CDR1 SGHRS, CDR2 YFSETQ. This chain's CDR3 is CASSSRGQGVPYF. DNA of the CDR3: TGCGCCAGCAGCTCTAGGGGACAGGGCGTTCCGTACTTC.

The V call is TRBV18, the J call TRBJ2-1, with 7 bases fitting TRBD2. Per germline, CDR1 KGHSH and CDR2 LQKENI. Trimming took 5 bases from V and 2 from J; bases not matched to a gene: 6. The CDR3 loop spans 15 amino acids. The CDR3 spells CASSSKAGTYNEQFF. The CDR3, as DNA: TGTGCCAGCTCATCGAAAGCGGGAACCTACAATGAGCAGTTCTTC. Combining the CDR3 with reference TRBV18 and TRBJ2-1 gives the whole variable domain NAGVMQNPRHLVRRRGQEARLRCSPMKGHSHVYWYRQLPEEGLKFMVYLQKENIIDESGMPKERFSAEFPKEGPSILRIQQVVRGDSAAYFCASSSKAGTYNEQFFGPGTRLTVL.

This clone has only one observation. V usage is TRBV28 and J usage is TRBJ1-1, with a weak D call TRBD1 (6 bases). The CDR3 is 12 residues long. V dropped 5 bases and J dropped 6 bases, with 10 bases sitting between them. The V gene's germline CDR1 is MDHEN and CDR2 SYDVKM. The CDR3 nucleotides read TGTGCCAGCAGTCTGTACAGGGCTGAAGCTTTCTTT. Amino acids: CASSLYRAEAFF. Full variable domain (missing parts from reference TRBV28 and TRBJ1-1): DVKVTQSSRYLVKRTGEKVFLECVQDMDHENMFWYRQDPGLGLRLIYFSYDVKMKEKGDIPEGYSVSREKKERFSLILESASTNQTSMYLCASSLYRAEAFFGQGTRLTVV.

This chain uses TRBV9 with TRBJ2-7, with D possibly TRBD1 on 5 matching bases. CDR3 size: 15 residues. Germline V gives CDR1 SGDLS, CDR2 YYNGEE. The V end was cut by 2 bases, the J end by 5 bases, with 17 bases between. As DNA, the CDR3 is TGTGCCAGCAGCGTCCGAGACAGCTCGACCCACGAGCAGTACTTC. Its protein is CASSVRDSSTHEQYF.

The rearrangement joins TRBV4-2 to TRBJ2-5; 7 bases align to TRBD2. This CDR3 spans 16 amino acids. Germline CDR1 and CDR2: LGHNA and YNFKEQ. J was trimmed by 0 bases and V by 0 bases; bases with no gene match: 4. CDR3 amino acids: CASSQESGGYQETQYF. As DNA, the CDR3 is TGTGCCAGCAGCCAAGAATCCGGGGGGTACCAAGAGACCCAGTACTTC.

The chain combines TRBV28 with TRBJ2-1, with TRBD2 matching 7 bases. With V trimmed by 5 bases and J by 7 bases, 8 bases remained unmatched. Germline CDR1 and CDR2: MDHEN and SYDVKM. This CDR3 has 14 residues. Here the CDR3 DNA reads TGTGCCAGCAGTCCAGAGCGGGAATTGAATGAGCAGTTCTTC. Amino acids: CASSPERELNEQFF.

The J gene is TRBJ2-7, the V gene TRBV4-2; 14 bases are shared with TRBD2. After removal of 3 bases from V and 0 bases from J, the junction contained 1 base not matched to a gene. Per the germline V gene, CDR1 is LGHNA and CDR2 is YNFKEQ. The CDR3 runs to 16 residues. CDR3 protein: CASSHGLAGGSYEQYF. The CDR3 coding sequence is TGTGCCAGCAGCCACGGACTAGCGGGGGGCTCCTACGAGCAGTACTTC.

This chain links TRBV7-3 with TRBJ2-2; possibly TRBD1 for D (6 bases). The V and J ends lost 5 bases and 2 bases respectively, with 9 bases between them. Germline V gene sequence: CDR1 SGHTA, CDR2 FQGTGA. CDR3 length: 14 residues. The CDR3 DNA is TGTGCCAGCAGCCGGACAGTCAACACCGGGGAGCTGTTTTTT. Translating gives CASSRTVNTGELFF.

V and J are TRBV19 and TRBJ1-5, with D uncertain. CDR1 is LNHDA and CDR2 is SQIVND in the germline V gene (reference sequence). V lost 0 bases and J 4 bases, leaving 10 bases between the germline ends. The CDR3 is 15 residues long. The CDR3 here is CASSIDYRGNQPQHF. CDR3 DNA sequence: TGTGCCAGTAGTATAGATTATAGAGGGAATCAGCCCCAGCATTTT.

V and J are TRBV29-1 and TRBJ2-1; D gene uncertain. V lost 7 bases to trimming and J lost 1 base, with 11 bases between them. Germline V gives CDR1 SQVTM, CDR2 ANQGSEA. The CDR3 consists of 13 residues. The CDR3 sequence: CSESFISYNEQFF. The CDR3 DNA reads as TGCAGCGAGAGCTTTATTTCCTACAATGAGCAGTTCTTC.

J is TRBJ2-1 and V is TRBV4-3, with D possibly matching TRBD2 (6 bases). The germline CDR1 and CDR2 sequences are LGHNA and YSLEER. This CDR3 is built from 16 residues. V was cut by 0 bases and J by 6 bases, with 15 bases left in between. CDR3 sequence reads: CASSQELAGSINEQFF. The DNA for the CDR3 is TGCGCCAGCAGCCAAGAGCTGGCGGGAAGTATCAATGAGCAGTTCTTC.

As regards this clone: Additional DNA sequences in this sample encode the identical CDR3. This chain joins TRBV15 and TRBJ1-2; a weak D match, TRBD1 (5 bases). The V end lost 4 bases, the J end lost 5 bases, and 8 bases lay between the germline ends. Per germline, CDR1 LNHNV and CDR2 YYDKDF (reference sequence). The CDR3 runs to 12 residues. The CDR3 DNA sequence: TGTGCCACCAGCACCGACAGTTATGGCTACACCTTC. Protein: CATSTDSYGYTF.

This chain links TRBV7-3 with TRBJ2-3; D might be TRBD2 (6 bases). This CDR3 has 13 amino acids. CDR1 and CDR2 from the germline V gene are SGHTA and FQGTGA. V lost 5 bases and J 6 bases, leaving 12 bases between the germline ends. The CDR3 bases are TGTGCCAGCAGCCCCAATGGGGGGGATACGCAGTATTTT. Encoded protein: CASSPNGGDTQYF.

This sequence joins TRBV27 and TRBJ2-2; a weak D match, TRBD1 (5 bases). The CDR3 sequence is 13 residues long. Germline V lookup: CDR1 MNHEY, CDR2 SMNVEV (reference sequence). Deletions cut 5 bases from V and 3 bases from J, with 7 bases between. CDR3 in DNA: TGTGCCAGCAGTCAGGGTTACACCGGGGAGCTGTTTTTT. Amino acid sequence: CASSQGYTGELFF.

The chain has TRBV15 and TRBJ1-4, with D unresolved. There are 13 residues in the CDR3. The V end lost 0 bases, the J end lost 6 bases, and 5 bases lay between the germline ends. CDR1 LNHNV and CDR2 YYDKDF come from the germline V gene (reference sequence). CDR3 sequence (DNA): TGTGCCACCAGCAGAGATGAGGATGAAAAACTGTTTTTT. Its protein product is CATSRDEDEKLFF.